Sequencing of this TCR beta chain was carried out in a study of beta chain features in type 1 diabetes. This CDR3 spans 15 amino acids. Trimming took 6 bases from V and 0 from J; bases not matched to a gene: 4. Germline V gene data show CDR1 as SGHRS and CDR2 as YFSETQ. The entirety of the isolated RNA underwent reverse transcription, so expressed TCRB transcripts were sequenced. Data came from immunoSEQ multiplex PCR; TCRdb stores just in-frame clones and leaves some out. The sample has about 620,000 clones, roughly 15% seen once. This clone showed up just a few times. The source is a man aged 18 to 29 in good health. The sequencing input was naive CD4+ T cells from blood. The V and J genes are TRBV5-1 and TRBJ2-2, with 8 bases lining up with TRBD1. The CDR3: CASTLQGANTGELFF. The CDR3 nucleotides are TGCGCCAGCACCTTACAGGGGGCGAACACCGGGGAGCTGTTTTTT.